Listed here are 8 T cell receptor beta chains from one sample, sequenced in a study of T cells in Graves' hyperthyroidism and ophthalmopathy. Regions amplified from RNA transcripts were the TCR beta CDR3 regions. The HTBI set primed first-round TCR CDR3 RT-PCR. TCRdb reprocessed the multiplex PCR reads with MiXCR, giving one entry per CDR3 protein. The data hold roughly 300,000 distinct CDR3 sequences, with about 25% observed a single time. The sequenced sample was blood. All receptors derive from a man between 35 and 55 years old with Graves' hyperthyroidism that later progressed to Graves' ophthalmopathy.

This clonotype showed up many times. J is TRBJ1-2 and V is TRBV19, with a tentative D call TRBD1 (6 bases). The CDR3 sequence is 17 residues long. Between the trimmed V and J ends, which lost 7 bases and 1 base, there was a span of 22 bases. Germline CDR1 LNHDA, CDR2 SQIVND (reference sequence). The CDR3 sequence is CASTPMDRSLDNYGYTF. CDR3 bases: TGTGCCAGTACCCCGATGGACAGAAGCCTAGATAACTATGGCTACACCTTC.

The gene calls are TRBV7-8 and TRBJ2-4; possibly TRBD1 for D (6 bases). The CDR3 loop spans 14 amino acids. Trimming pared 3 bases from V and 3 bases from J, leaving 9 bases between. CDR1 is SGHVS, CDR2 FQNEAQ, per germline. In nucleotides, the CDR3 is TGTGCCAGCAGCTTGACAGGAAACAAAAACATTCAGTACTTC. It codes for CASSLTGNKNIQYF. Variable domain in full (rest from reference TRBV7-8 and TRBJ2-4): GAGVSQSPRYKVAKRGQDVALRCDPISGHVSLFWYQQALGQGPEFLTYFQNEAQLDKSGLPSDRFFAERPEGSVSTLKIQRTQQEDSAVYLCASSLTGNKNIQYFGAGTRLSVL.

Many counts were recorded for this clonotype. The chain joins TRBV29-1 to TRBJ2-7; 8 bases align to TRBD1. CDR1 SQVTM and CDR2 ANQGSEA come from the germline V gene. The CDR3 is 14 residues long. After removal of 7 bases from V and 0 bases from J, the junction contained 8 bases not matched to a gene. The CDR3 bases are TGCAGCGGGGCAAACAGGGGGAACTCCTACGAGCAGTACTTC. It specifies CSGANRGNSYEQYF.

The sample holds many counts of this clonotype. This rearrangement joins TRBV11-1 to TRBJ1-2; D is unclear. V lost 5 bases and J 3 bases, leaving 19 bases between the germline ends. The CDR3 contains 16 residues. The V gene's germline CDR1 is SGHAT and CDR2 FQDESV (reference sequence). As DNA, the CDR3 is TGTGCCAGCAGCCACCGCCTGAAGCCTGGGGACTATGGCTACACCTTC. Encoded protein: CASSHRLKPGDYGYTF.

In this sample, this clonotype turned up many times. The chain recombines TRBV10-3 with TRBJ2-7; no clear D gene. CDR3 length: 17 residues. The germline CDR1 and CDR2 sequences are ENHRY and SYGVKD. Trimming took 0 bases from V and 2 from J, leaving 17 bases between them. The CDR3 DNA follows: TGTGCCATCAGTGAGTCGAATCGACCCGAACCAGCCTACGAGCAGTACTTC. It encodes CAISESNRPEPAYEQYF.

This clonotype was picked up many times. The chain links TRBV30 to TRBJ2-5; D gene uncertain. Germline V gene lookup returns CDR1 GTSNPN and CDR2 SVGIG (reference sequence). The CDR3 is 11 residues long. Deletions cut 5 bases from V and 5 bases from J, with 9 bases between. CDR3 sequence reads: CAWRGSETQYF. In DNA form, the CDR3 reads TGTGCCTGGCGCGGATCGGAGACCCAGTACTTC.

This chain uses TRBV6-1 with TRBJ1-2; 10 bases are a match to TRBD1. This CDR3 region has 16 residues. Per germline, CDR1 MNHNS and CDR2 SASEGT. The V and J ends lost 6 bases and 0 bases, in that order; junction bases with no gene match: 7. The CDR3 is CASSTRDRGANYGYTF. CDR3 DNA: TGTGCCAGCAGCACCCGGGACAGGGGAGCTAACTATGGCTACACCTTC.

Many counts were recorded for this clonotype. This chain connects TRBV5-1 to TRBJ1-6, with D uncertain. The germline V gene encodes CDR1 SGHRS and CDR2 YFSETQ. V shed 0 bases and J shed 8 bases, with 9 bases lying between them. CDR3 size: 14 residues. CDR3 in amino acids: CASSLDILHSPLHF. DNA for the CDR3: TGCGCCAGCAGCTTGGACATCCTTCATTCACCCCTCCACTTT.